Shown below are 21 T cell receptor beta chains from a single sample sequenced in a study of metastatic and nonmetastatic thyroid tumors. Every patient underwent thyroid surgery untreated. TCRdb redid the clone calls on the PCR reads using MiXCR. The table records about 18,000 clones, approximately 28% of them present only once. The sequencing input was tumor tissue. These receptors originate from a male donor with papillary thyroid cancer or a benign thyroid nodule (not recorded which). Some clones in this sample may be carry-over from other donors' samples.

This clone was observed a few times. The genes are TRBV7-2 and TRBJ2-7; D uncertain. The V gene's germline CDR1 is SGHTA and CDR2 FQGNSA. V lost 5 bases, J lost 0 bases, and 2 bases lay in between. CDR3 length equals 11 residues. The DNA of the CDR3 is TGTGCCAGCAGCCACTCCTACGAGCAGTACTTC. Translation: CASSHSYEQYF.

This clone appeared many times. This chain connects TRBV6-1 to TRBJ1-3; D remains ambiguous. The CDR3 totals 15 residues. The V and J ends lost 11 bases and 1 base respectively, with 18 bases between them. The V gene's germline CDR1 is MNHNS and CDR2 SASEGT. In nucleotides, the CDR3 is TGTGCCGGAAGTCCACAGCCTTCTTCTGGAAACACCATATATTTT. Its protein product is CAGSPQPSSGNTIYF.

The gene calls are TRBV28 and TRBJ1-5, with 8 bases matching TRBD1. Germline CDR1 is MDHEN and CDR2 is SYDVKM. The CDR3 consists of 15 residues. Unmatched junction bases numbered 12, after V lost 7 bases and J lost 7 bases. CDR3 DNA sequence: TGTGCCAGCACGATGACAGGGGCAGTGAGGCAGCCCCAGCATTTT. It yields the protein CASTMTGAVRQPQHF. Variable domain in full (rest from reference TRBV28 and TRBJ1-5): DVKVTQSSRYLVKRTGEKVFLECVQDMDHENMFWYRQDPGLGLRLIYFSYDVKMKEKGDIPEGYSVSREKKERFSLILESASTNQTSMYLCASTMTGAVRQPQHFGDGTRLSIL.

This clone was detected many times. CDR3 in amino acids: CSALGQLNTEAFF. The CDR3 nucleotides are TGCAGTGCCCTAGGGCAACTGAACACTGAAGCTTTCTTT. The chain has TRBV20-1 and TRBJ1-1; D unresolved. CDR3 length equals 13 residues. Trimming pared 6 bases from V and 0 bases from J, leaving 11 bases between. Germline V gene data show CDR1 as DFQATT and CDR2 as SNEGSKA (reference sequence).

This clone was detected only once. The CDR3 spells CASPAGIAGQDYEQYF. CDR3 DNA: TGTGCCAGCCCGGCAGGAATAGCGGGGCAAGATTACGAGCAGTACTTC. The chain carries TRBV6-2 or TRBV6-3 and TRBJ2-7; 8 nucleotides line up with TRBD2. The V gene end was trimmed by 8 bases and the J gene end by 4 bases; junction bases not matched to a gene: 16. This CDR3 contains 16 residues. The germline V gene has CDR1 MNHEY and CDR2 SVGEGT.

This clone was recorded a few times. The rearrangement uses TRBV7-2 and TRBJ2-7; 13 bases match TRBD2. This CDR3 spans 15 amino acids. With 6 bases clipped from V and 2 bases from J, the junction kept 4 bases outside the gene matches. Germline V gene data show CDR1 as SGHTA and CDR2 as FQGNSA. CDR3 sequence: CASRPTSGGPYEQYF. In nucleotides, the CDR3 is TGTGCCAGCAGGCCGACTAGCGGGGGGCCCTACGAGCAGTACTTC. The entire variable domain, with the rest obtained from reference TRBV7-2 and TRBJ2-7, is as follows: GAGVSQSPSNKVTEKGKDVELRCDPISGHTALYWYRQSLGQGLEFLIYFQGNSAPDKSGLPSDRFSAERTGGSVSTLTIQRTQQEDSAVYLCASRPTSGGPYEQYFGPGTRLTVT.

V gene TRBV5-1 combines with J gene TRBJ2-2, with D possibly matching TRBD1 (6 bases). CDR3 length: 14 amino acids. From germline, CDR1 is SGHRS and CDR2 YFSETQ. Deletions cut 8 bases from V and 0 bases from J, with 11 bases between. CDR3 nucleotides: TGCGCCAGAGGGGGAGCCTCGAACACCGGGGAGCTGTTTTTT. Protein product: CARGGASNTGELFF. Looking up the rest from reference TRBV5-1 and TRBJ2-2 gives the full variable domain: KAGVTQTPRYLIKTRGQQVTLSCSPISGHRSVSWYQQTPGQGLQFLFEYFSETQRNKGNFPGRFSGRQFSNSRSEMNVSTLELGDSALYLCARGGASNTGELFFGEGSRLTVL.

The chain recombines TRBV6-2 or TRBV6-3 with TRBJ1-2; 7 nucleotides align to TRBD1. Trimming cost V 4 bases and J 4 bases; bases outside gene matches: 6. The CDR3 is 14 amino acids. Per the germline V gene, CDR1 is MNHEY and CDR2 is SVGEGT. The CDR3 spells CASSSGTALYGYTF. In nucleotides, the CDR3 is TGTGCCAGCAGTTCAGGGACAGCCCTCTATGGCTACACCTTC.

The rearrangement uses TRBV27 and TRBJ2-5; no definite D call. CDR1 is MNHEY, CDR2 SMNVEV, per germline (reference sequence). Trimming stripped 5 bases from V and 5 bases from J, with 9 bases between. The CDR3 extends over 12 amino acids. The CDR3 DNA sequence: TGTGCCAGCAGTGGAATCGGGGAGACCCAGTACTTC. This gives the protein CASSGIGETQYF.

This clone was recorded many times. In DNA form, the CDR3 reads TGTGCCAGCAGCCTCGGGACAGGGGACAAAAACATTCAGTACTTC. Its protein is CASSLGTGDKNIQYF. The J gene is TRBJ2-4, the V gene TRBV9; 10 positions agree with TRBD1. This CDR3 has 15 residues. Per the germline V gene, CDR1 is SGDLS and CDR2 is YYNGEE. J gave up 3 bases and V 4 bases, and 4 bases lay outside the gene matches.

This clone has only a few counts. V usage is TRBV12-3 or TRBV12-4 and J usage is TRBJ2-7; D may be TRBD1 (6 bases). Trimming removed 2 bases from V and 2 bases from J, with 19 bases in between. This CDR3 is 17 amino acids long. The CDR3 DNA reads TGTGCCAGCAGTTTACCCCTCGGGACACTCGTCCCCTACGAGCAGTACTTC. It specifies CASSLPLGTLVPYEQYF.

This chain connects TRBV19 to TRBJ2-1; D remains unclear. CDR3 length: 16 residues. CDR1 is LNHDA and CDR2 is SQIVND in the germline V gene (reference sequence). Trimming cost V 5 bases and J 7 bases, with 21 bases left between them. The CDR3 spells CASSLKGLSPSNEQFF. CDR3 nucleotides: TGTGCCAGTAGTCTCAAAGGGCTATCTCCTTCTAATGAGCAGTTCTTC.

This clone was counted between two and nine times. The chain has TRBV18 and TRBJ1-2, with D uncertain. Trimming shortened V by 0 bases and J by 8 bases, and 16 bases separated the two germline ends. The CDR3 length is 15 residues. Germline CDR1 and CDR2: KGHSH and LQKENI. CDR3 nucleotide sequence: TGTGCCAGCTCACCACCTACCGGGCCCCGGGCCGGCTACACCTTC. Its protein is CASSPPTGPRAGYTF.

The CDR3 here is CASSPTGLETQYF. The CDR3 DNA follows: TGTGCCAGCAGCCCGACAGGGTTAGAGACCCAGTACTTC. The chain is built from TRBV12-3 or TRBV12-4 and TRBJ2-5; 7 nucleotides match TRBD1. With 6 bases clipped from V and 4 bases from J, the junction kept 5 bases outside the gene matches. The CDR3 has 13 residues.

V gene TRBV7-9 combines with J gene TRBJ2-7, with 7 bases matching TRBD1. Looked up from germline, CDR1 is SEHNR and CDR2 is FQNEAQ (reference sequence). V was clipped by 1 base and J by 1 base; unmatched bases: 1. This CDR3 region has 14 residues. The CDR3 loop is CASSLDRGSYEQYF. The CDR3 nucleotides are TGTGCCAGCAGCTTAGACAGGGGATCCTACGAGCAGTACTTC. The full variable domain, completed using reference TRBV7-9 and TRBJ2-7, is DTGVSQNPRHKITKRGQNVTFRCDPISEHNRLYWYRQTLGQGPEFLTYFQNEAQLEKSRLLSDRFSAERPKGSFSTLEIQRTEQGDSAMYLCASSLDRGSYEQYFGPGTRLTVT.

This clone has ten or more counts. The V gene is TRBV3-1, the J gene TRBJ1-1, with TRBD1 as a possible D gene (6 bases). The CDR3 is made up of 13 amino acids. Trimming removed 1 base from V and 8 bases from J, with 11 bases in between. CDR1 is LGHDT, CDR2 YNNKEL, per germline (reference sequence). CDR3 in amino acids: CASSQGGRGEAFF. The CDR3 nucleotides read TGTGCCAGCAGCCAAGGAGGCAGGGGAGAAGCTTTCTTT. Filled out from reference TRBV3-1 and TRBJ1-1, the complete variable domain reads DTAVSQTPKYLVTQMGNDKSIKCEQNLGHDTMYWYKQDSKKFLKIMFSYNNKELIINETVPNRFSPKSPDKAHLNLHINSLELGDSAVYFCASSQGGRGEAFFGQGTRLTVV.

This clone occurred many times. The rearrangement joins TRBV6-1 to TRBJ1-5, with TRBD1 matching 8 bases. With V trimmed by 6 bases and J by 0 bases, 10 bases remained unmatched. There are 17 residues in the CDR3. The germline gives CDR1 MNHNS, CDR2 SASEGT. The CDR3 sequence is CASSHTGGRHSNQPQHF. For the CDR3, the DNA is TGTGCCAGCAGCCACACAGGGGGGAGGCATAGCAATCAGCCCCAGCATTTT.

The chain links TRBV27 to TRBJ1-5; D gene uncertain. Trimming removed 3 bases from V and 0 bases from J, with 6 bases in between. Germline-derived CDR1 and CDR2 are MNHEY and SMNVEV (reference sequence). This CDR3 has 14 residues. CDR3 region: CASSFSFSNQPQHF. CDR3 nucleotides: TGTGCCAGCAGTTTCAGCTTTAGCAATCAGCCCCAGCATTTT.

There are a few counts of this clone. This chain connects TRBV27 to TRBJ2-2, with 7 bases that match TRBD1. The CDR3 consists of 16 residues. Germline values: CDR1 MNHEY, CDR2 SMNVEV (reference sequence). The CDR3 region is CVSNPGTVHNTGELFF. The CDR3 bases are TGTGTCAGTAACCCCGGGACAGTACACAACACCGGGGAGCTGTTTTTT.

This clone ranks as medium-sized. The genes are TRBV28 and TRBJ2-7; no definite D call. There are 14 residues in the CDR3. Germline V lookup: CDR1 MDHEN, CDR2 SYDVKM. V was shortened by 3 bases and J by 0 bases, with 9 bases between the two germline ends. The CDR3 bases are TGTGCCAGCAGTTTGACTTTTAGCTCCTACGAGCAGTACTTC. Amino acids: CASSLTFSSYEQYF.

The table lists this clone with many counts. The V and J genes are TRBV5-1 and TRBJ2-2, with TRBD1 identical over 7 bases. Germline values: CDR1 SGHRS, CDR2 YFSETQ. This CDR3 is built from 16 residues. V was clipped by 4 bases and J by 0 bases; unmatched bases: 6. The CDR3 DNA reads TGCGCCAGCAGCCAAATGGGGACAGCGAACACCGGGGAGCTGTTTTTT. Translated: CASSQMGTANTGELFF.